This T cell receptor beta chain is drawn from a study of identical twins. There were only healthy Caucasians among the donors. TCRdb reprocessed the 5' RACE reads via MiXCR and lists one record per CDR3 protein. The sample has 600,000 to 700,000 distinct CDR3 sequences, around 21% seen once; the top ten hold approximately 4.5%. The CDR3 runs 13 residues. V lost 5 bases to trimming and J lost 3 bases; unmatched junction nucleotides: 3. The germline gives CDR1 WNHNN, CDR2 SYGVQD (reference sequence). These data also featured in a second study, about T cells expressing NK-cell markers. That work adds: Sorted CD3+CD56-NKG2C+, CD3+CD56+NKG2C- and CD3+CD56+NKG2C+ T cells were the source of the TCR beta repertoires.

What was sequenced was PBMCs. The V call is TRBV10-1, the J call TRBJ2-5; TRBD2 matches 7 bases. This TCR was recovered from a woman under 30 in good health. The CDR3 DNA is TGCGCCAGCAGTAGCGGGATAAAAGAGACCCAGTACTTC. It codes for CASSSGIKETQYF.